This T cell receptor beta chain was retrieved from a study of response to subunit inactivated influenza vaccine. Germline loops: CDR1 MDHEN, CDR2 SYDVKM. The CDR3 is 14 amino acids. With V trimmed by 6 bases and J by 7 bases, 8 bases remained unmatched. Study findings and constraints: Each seasonal flu vaccination may recruit only limited new T cells, authors suggested.

From the RT-PCR reads, TCRdb called clonotypes with MiXCR, one entry per CDR3 protein. The sample holds under 950,000 distinct CDR3 sequences, about 20% seen once. On this clonotype: Its antigen is unidentified.

The source is a middle-aged man who received an inactivated influenza vaccine. The sample consisted of PBMCs from blood, taken about 5 days after vaccination. The gene calls are TRBV28 and TRBJ2-4; 8 bases are shared with TRBD2. The CDR3 loop reads CASSRAGEVNIQYF. The CDR3 DNA sequence: TGTGCCAGCAGCCGAGCGGGGGAGGTGAACATTCAGTACTTC.